The 10 T cell receptor beta chains below come from one sample, sequenced in a study of Graves' ophthalmopathy and Graves' hyperthyroidism. The study amplified TCR beta CDR3 regions using RNA transcripts. Scientists carried out first-round RT-PCR using HTBI primers and then a second-round multiplex PCR. One entry per CDR3 protein results from TCRdb running MiXCR on the multiplex PCR reads. Of almost 750,000 distinct CDR3 sequences listed, 40% are singletons. Specimen: peripheral blood. These receptors all come from an adult man with Graves' ophthalmopathy.

This clonotype was seen a handful of times. This chain links TRBV3-1 with TRBJ1-2; D gene unclear. Trimming cost V 0 bases and J 2 bases, with 7 bases left between them. The germline CDR1 and CDR2 sequences are LGHDT and YNNKEL (reference sequence). This CDR3 has 14 amino acids. CDR3 DNA sequence: TGTGCCAGCAGCCAAGAGTCCAGAAACTATGGCTACACCTTC. Translating gives CASSQESRNYGYTF.

J is TRBJ2-5 and V is TRBV20-1; 8 bases are shared with TRBD2. The V and J ends lost 3 bases and 7 bases, in that order; junction bases with no gene match: 16. The CDR3 is 16 residues long. Looked up from germline, CDR1 is DFQATT and CDR2 is SNEGSKA (reference sequence). CDR3 DNA sequence: TGCAGTGCTAGTCGGCCAAGCGGGAGTCCGGTAGGGACCCAGTACTTC. Protein product: CSASRPSGSPVGTQYF.

The rearrangement uses TRBV7-9 and TRBJ2-7; possibly TRBD1 for D (5 bases). V was pared by 5 bases and J by 2 bases, with 10 bases between. This CDR3 is built from 13 residues. The germline V gene has CDR1 SEHNR and CDR2 FQNEAQ (reference sequence). CDR3 protein: CASSQGQPYEQYF. The CDR3 region has the DNA TGTGCCAGCAGCCAGGGCCAACCCTACGAGCAGTACTTC.

This clonotype showed up many times. This chain joins TRBV29-1 and TRBJ1-3; D ambiguous. V lost 7 bases and J lost 2, with 12 bases in between. The germline V gene encodes CDR1 SQVTM and CDR2 ANQGSEA. This CDR3 is 13 amino acids long. The CDR3 spells CSANLGAGNTIYF. DNA for the CDR3: TGCAGCGCGAACTTGGGTGCTGGAAACACCATATATTTT. The whole variable domain, filled in from reference TRBV29-1 and TRBJ1-3, reads SAVISQKPSRDICQRGTSLTIQCQVDSQVTMMFWYRQQPGQSLTLIATANQGSEATYESGFVIDKFPISRPNLTFSTLTVSNMSPEDSSIYLCSANLGAGNTIYFGEGSWLTVV.

This sequence joins TRBV2 and TRBJ1-1; TRBD1 aligns across 8 bases. V shed 6 bases, J shed 3 bases, and the junction held 3 bases outside the gene matches. Germline V gene data show CDR1 as SNHLY and CDR2 as FYNNEI. The CDR3 contains 13 residues. The CDR3 sequence: CASRQTGDTEAFF. CDR3 in DNA: TGTGCCAGCAGACAGACAGGGGACACTGAAGCTTTCTTT. Together with reference TRBV2 and TRBJ1-1, the CDR3 gives the full variable domain: EPEVTQTPSHQVTQMGQEVILRCVPISNHLYFYWYRQILGQKVEFLVSFYNNEISEKSEIFDDQFSVERPDGSNFTLKIRSTKLEDSAMYFCASRQTGDTEAFFGQGTRLTVV.

This clonotype occurred many times. This chain links TRBV20-1 with TRBJ2-7; D possibly uses TRBD1 or TRBD2 (5 bases each). The germline V gene has CDR1 DFQATT and CDR2 SNEGSKA (reference sequence). V was trimmed by 1 base and J by 2 bases, leaving 9 bases between them. The CDR3 is 13 residues long. The CDR3 region has the DNA TGCAGTGCTAGAGTTGGGGGTACCTACGAGCAGTACTTC. This gives the protein CSARVGGTYEQYF.

DNA for the CDR3: TGTGCCAGCAGTTACCCGGCTAGCGGGACGGGTGAGACCCAGTACTTC. It specifies CASSYPASGTGETQYF. The chain is built from TRBV6-6 and TRBJ2-5; 9 nucleotides align to TRBD2. Germline values: CDR1 MNHNY, CDR2 SVGAGI (reference sequence). The junction had 9 bases not matched to a gene; V was cut back by 2 bases and J by 5 bases. The CDR3 has 16 residues.

This clonotype occurred once. This chain uses TRBV2 with TRBJ1-4; perhaps TRBD1 as D (5 bases). Germline assignment: CDR1 SNHLY and CDR2 FYNNEI. This CDR3 is built from 14 residues. V was shortened by 6 bases and J by 4 bases, with 12 bases between the two germline ends. CDR3 DNA sequence: TGTGCCAGCAGATCGCAGGGATTTAATGAAAAACTGTTTTTT. As protein: CASRSQGFNEKLFF.

This clonotype occurred a few times. The J gene is TRBJ2-7, the V gene TRBV2; tentative D call: TRBD2 (6 bases). Germline V gene sequence: CDR1 SNHLY, CDR2 FYNNEI. Trimming shortened V by 11 bases and J by 6 bases, and 20 bases separated the two germline ends. This CDR3 has 13 residues. The CDR3 nucleotides are TGTGCCGCCTTAGAAGTTCGGGACTCCGAGCAGTACTTC. This gives the protein CAALEVRDSEQYF.

This clonotype was seen more than once but under ten times. CDR3 sequence: CASSPQGNSPLHF. The CDR3 bases are TGTGCCAGCAGTCCACAGGGAAATTCACCCCTCCACTTT. The chain links TRBV2 to TRBJ1-6, with a weak D call TRBD1 (6 bases). CDR1 SNHLY and CDR2 FYNNEI come from the germline V gene. The CDR3 runs 13 residues. Trimming left V 5 bases short and J 7 bases short, with 9 bases between.